This record looks at one T cell receptor beta chain sequence and its context. A single count supports this clone. There is no known antigen for this receptor. No quality values exist for individual bases; no much larger clone is one base distant. The archived tumor blocks came from patients who had not received neoadjuvant therapy before resection. In the preserved-tissue arm of the study, 30 surgical resection samples from roughly 25 previously untreated pancreatic ductal adenocarcinoma patients were used. For the resection arm, ten 5-micron curls of FFPE tumor adjacent to the multiplex immunohistochemistry slide were used for DNA extraction. The sample belongs to a study of CXCR4 blockade with PD-1 therapy in pancreatic cancer (dated by TCRdb to the late 2010s). In terms of the full investigation: The study analyzed resected pancreatic ductal adenocarcinoma using multiplex immunohistochemistry and TCRbeta immunosequencing, along with ex vivo slice culture to test PD-1 and CXCR4 blockade. To assess intratumoral heterogeneity, two geographically distinct regions from each of roughly 6 tumors were TCR-sequenced. Points the paper makes about the study in general: The frequency of each amino acid clone correlated strongly with the number of distinct nucleotide rearrangements encoding that clone, suggesting convergent selection driven by common tumor antigens. Clonal expansion was observed in tumors, with a mean productive clonality of about 0.15 compared with approximately 0.05 in healthy blood, but no correlation between clonality and survival was found. Only TCRbeta chains were sequenced, so true antigen-specificity overlap of convergent dominant clones remained unconfirmed pending paired alpha-beta single-cell sequencing.

The germline V gene specifies MDHEN as CDR1 and SYDVKM as CDR2. The CDR3 numbers 12 residues from cysteine through phenylalanine. Only the CDR3 DNA is retained, 36 bases long and in frame from the first base. Trimming takes 2 bases from V and 9 bases from J, and the germline ends sit 8 bases apart. Extracted DNA was used for immunosequencing of TCRbeta CDR3 regions with the immunoSEQ Assay at Adaptive Biotechnologies. The study's processing was this. To measure the absolute abundance of each unique TCRbeta CDR3, the sequences were collapsed and filtered. Clonality was calculated as 1 minus Pielou's evenness, using only productive in-frame rearrangements. For regional overlap, the top 100 nucleotide rearrangements were followed across paired samples, and the Morisita index was used to compare paired samples against unrelated samples. The immunoSEQ Rearrangement Details tool was used to assess whether nucleotide rearrangements converged onto identical amino acid sequences. TCRdb obtained this table from immuneACCESS and retained in-frame rearrangements with V and J assigned. These tables miss some clones; where compared with another copy, unresolved V genes account for less than half of the shortfall, and the remainder is unexplained. V and J calls and clone size are copied from that table; D and trimming were computed from the DNA. In this sample the table shows about 1,700 clones, roughly two fifths of which occur a single time. 11% to 15% of the sample is in the top ten clones.

The specimen sequenced was tumor tissue. The TCR sequence derives from a human donor with pancreatic ductal adenocarcinoma. The sequence joins TRBV28 to TRBJ2-1; no D gene is confidently identified. The CDR3 region: CASSLTRSEQFF. The DNA sequence is as follows: TGTGCCAGCAGTTTAACCCGCAGTGAGCAGTTCTTC.